This TCR beta chain originates from a study of cytomegalovirus exposure and HLA in healthy donors. Study-level information: As an earlier analysis found, roughly 180 million T cells yielded about 120 million unique TCR beta sequences. Among several hundred genotyped donors, roughly 81% fell in the Caucasian-associated ancestry cluster.

Study results and caveats: Most likely, a cluster of highly shared sequence variants arose as a sequencing artifact. Researchers counted 164 TCR beta chains as cytomegalovirus-associated.

PCR amplification relied on 60 Vbeta primers (plus 13 Jbeta primers). Libraries were prepared by immunoSEQ multiplex PCR; TCRdb keeps only in-frame clonotypes and omits some of them. The table lists tens of thousands of clones, over 55% of them singletons, with roughly 6.8% in the top ten. On this clone: The antigen remains unidentified.

What was sequenced was PBMCs. The sequence was obtained from a woman aged 25-40 years in good health and CMV-seronegative.

The CDR3 loop is CASSQVRGGLYEQYF. The CDR3, as DNA: TGCGCCAGCAGCCAAGTTCGGGGTGGCCTCTACGAGCAGTACTTC. This chain joins TRBV4-1 and TRBJ2-7, with D tentatively TRBD2 (5 bases). V was cut by 1 base and J by 3 bases, with 13 bases left in between. This CDR3 comprises 15 residues. The V gene's germline CDR1 is MGHRA and CDR2 YSYEKL.